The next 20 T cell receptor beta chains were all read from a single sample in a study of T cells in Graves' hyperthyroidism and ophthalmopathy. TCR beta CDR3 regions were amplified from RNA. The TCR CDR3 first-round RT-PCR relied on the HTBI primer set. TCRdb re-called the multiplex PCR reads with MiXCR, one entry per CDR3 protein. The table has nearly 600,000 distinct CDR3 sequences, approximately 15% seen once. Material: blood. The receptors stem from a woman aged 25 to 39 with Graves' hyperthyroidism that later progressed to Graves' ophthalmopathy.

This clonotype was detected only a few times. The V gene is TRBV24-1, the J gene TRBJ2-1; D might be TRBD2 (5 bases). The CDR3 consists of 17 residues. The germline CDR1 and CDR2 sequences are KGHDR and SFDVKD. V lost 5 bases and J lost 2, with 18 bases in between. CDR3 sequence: CATSGPVKRTTYNEQFF. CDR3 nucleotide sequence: TGTGCCACCAGTGGGCCTGTTAAGCGGACCACCTACAATGAGCAGTTCTTC.

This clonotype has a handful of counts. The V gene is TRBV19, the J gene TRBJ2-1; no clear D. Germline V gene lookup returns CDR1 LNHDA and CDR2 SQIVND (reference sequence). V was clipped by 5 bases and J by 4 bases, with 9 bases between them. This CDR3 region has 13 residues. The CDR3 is CASSPLEYNEQFF. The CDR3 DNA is TGTGCCAGTAGTCCCCTCGAGTACAATGAGCAGTTCTTC. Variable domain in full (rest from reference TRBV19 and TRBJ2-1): DGGITQSPKYLFRKEGQNVTLSCEQNLNHDAMYWYRQDPGQGLRLIYYSQIVNDFQKGDIAEGYSVSREKKESFPLTVTSAQKNPTAFYLCASSPLEYNEQFFGPGTRLTVL.

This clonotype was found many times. The CDR3 protein is CASSESQGLTGDHSPLHF. The CDR3 DNA reads TGTGCCAGCAGCGAGAGCCAGGGTTTGACAGGGGACCATTCACCCCTCCACTTT. This chain joins TRBV9 and TRBJ1-6; 8 bases fit TRBD1. Germline V gene sequence: CDR1 SGDLS, CDR2 YYNGEE. The CDR3 has 18 residues. J lost 8 bases, V lost 3 bases, and 16 bases had no gene match.

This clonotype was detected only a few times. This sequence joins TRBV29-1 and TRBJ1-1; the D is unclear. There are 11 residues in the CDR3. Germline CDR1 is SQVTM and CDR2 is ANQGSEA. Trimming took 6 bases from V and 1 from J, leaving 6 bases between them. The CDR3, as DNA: TGCAGCGTGCGGAGGAACACTGAAGCTTTCTTT. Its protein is CSVRRNTEAFF.

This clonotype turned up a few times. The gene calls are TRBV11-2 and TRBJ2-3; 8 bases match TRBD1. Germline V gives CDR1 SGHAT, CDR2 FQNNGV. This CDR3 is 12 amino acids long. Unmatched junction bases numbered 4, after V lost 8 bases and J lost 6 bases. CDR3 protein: CASSTGGDTQYF. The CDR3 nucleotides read TGTGCCAGCTCAACAGGGGGGGATACGCAGTATTTT.

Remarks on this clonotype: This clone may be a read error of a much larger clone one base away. CDR3 sequence (DNA): TGTGCCTGGAGTACTCCCCAGGGGGCCTACGAGCAGTACTTC. It encodes CAWSTPQGAYEQYF. The chain couples TRBV30 to TRBJ2-7, with 7 bases lining up with TRBD1. V was clipped by 2 bases and J by 2 bases; unmatched bases: 6. This CDR3 region has 14 residues. Looked up from germline, CDR1 is GTSNPN and CDR2 is SVGIG (reference sequence).

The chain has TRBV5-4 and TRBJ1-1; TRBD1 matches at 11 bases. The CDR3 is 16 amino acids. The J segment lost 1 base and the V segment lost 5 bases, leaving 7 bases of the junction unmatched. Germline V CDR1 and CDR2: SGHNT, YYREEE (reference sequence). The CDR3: CASRKGQGEQNTEAFF. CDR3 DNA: TGTGCCAGCAGAAAGGGACAGGGGGAGCAGAACACTGAAGCTTTCTTT.

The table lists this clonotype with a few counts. The CDR3 sequence: CATSIVGQGVDEQYF. CDR3 coding DNA: TGTGCCACCAGCATTGTGGGACAGGGGGTCGACGAGCAGTACTTC. This chain connects TRBV15 to TRBJ2-7; 11 positions match TRBD1. Germline V lookup: CDR1 LNHNV, CDR2 YYDKDF (reference sequence). This CDR3 region has 15 residues. V shed 4 bases, J shed 5 bases, and the junction held 7 bases outside the gene matches.

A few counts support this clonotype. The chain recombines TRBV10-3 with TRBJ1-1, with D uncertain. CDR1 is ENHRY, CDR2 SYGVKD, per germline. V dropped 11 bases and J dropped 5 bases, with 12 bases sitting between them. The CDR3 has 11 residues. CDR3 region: CAPSVWTEAFF. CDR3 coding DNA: TGTGCCCCTTCGGTTTGGACTGAAGCTTTCTTT.

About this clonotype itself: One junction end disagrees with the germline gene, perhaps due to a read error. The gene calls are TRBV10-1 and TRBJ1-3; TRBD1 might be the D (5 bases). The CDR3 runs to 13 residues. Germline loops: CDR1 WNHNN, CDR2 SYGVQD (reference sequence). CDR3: CATRQGPADTIYF. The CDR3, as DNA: TGTGCCACGCGGCAGGGTCCGGCGGACACCATATATTTT.

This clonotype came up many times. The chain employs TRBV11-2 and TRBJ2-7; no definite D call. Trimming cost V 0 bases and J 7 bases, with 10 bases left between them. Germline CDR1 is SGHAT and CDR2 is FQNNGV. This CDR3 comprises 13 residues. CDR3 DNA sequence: TGTGCCAGCAGCTTAGATCTTATGGGGGAGCAGTACTTC. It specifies CASSLDLMGEQYF.

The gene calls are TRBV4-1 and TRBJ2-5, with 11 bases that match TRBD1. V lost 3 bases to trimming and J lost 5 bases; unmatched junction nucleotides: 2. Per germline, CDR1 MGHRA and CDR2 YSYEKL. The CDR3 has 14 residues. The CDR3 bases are TGCGCCAGCAGCCACGGACAGGGGGCCGAGACCCAGTACTTC. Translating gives CASSHGQGAETQYF.

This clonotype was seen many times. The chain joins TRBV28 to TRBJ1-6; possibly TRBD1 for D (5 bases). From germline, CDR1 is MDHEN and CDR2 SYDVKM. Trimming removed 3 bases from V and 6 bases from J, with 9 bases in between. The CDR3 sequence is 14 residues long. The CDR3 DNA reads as TGTGCCAGCAGTTTGAGAGGGGTTAATTCACCCCTCCACTTT. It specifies CASSLRGVNSPLHF.

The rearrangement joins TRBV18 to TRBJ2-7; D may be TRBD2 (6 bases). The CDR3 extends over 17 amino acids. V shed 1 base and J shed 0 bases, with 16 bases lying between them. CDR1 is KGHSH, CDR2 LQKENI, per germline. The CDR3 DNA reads TGTGCCAGCTCACCACGAGGGACTTTCTTGAGCTCCTACGAGCAGTACTTC. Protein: CASSPRGTFLSSYEQYF.

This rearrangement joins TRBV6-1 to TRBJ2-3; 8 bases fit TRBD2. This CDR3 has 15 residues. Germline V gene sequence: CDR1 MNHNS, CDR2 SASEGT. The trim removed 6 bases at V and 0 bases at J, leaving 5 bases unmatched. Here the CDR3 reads CASRRASGSTDTQYF. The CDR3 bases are TGTGCCAGCAGGAGGGCTAGCGGGAGCACAGATACGCAGTATTTT.

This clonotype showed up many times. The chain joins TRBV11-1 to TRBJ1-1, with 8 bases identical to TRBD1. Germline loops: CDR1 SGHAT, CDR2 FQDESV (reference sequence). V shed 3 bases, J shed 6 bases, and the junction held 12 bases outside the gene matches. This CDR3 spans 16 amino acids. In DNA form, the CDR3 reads TGTGCCAGCAGCTTTAGGACAGGGCCCCTTTCGGCTGAAGCTTTCTTT. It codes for CASSFRTGPLSAEAFF.

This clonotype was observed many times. This CDR3 is CSARRTEGDGETQYF. DNA of the CDR3: TGCAGTGCTCGGAGGACAGAAGGGGACGGAGAGACCCAGTACTTC. The chain couples TRBV20-1 to TRBJ2-5, with D perhaps TRBD1 (6 bases). The length of the CDR3 is 15 residues. The germline V gene encodes CDR1 DFQATT and CDR2 SNEGSKA (reference sequence). V lost 5 bases and J lost 4, with 20 bases in between.

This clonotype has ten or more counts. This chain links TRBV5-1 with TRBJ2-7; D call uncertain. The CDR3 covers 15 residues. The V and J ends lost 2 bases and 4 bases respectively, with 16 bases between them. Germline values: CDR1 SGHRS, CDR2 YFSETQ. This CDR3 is CASSFFAALEYEQYF. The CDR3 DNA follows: TGCGCCAGCAGCTTTTTCGCAGCCCTTGAATACGAGCAGTACTTC.

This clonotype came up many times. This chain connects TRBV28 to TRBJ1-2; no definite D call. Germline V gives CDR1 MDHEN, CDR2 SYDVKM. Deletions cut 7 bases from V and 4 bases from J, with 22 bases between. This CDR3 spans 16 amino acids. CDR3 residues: CASTPYEAGTSYGYTF. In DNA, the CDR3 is TGTGCCAGCACCCCCTATGAGGCAGGAACCTCCTATGGCTACACCTTC.

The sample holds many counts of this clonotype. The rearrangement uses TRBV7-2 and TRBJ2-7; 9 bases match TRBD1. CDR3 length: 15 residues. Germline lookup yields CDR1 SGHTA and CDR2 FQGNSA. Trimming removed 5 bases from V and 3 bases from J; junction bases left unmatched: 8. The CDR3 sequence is CASSQGQGLHYEQYF. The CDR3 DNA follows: TGTGCCAGCAGCCAGGGACAGGGTCTACACTACGAGCAGTACTTC.